This T cell receptor beta chain was captured by sequencing in a study of T cell responses to AZD1222 COVID-19 vaccine. The CDR3 sequence is 14 residues long. Germline trimming cut 5 bases from V and 1 base from J; bases unmatched to any gene: 3. The germline gives CDR1 SNHLY, CDR2 FYNNEI. The data were produced by immunoSEQ multiplex PCR, yet TCRdb's version contains in-frame clones alone and is incomplete. This sample has 75,000 to 100,000 clones, with approximately 90% found just once. The TCR was taken from an adult in good health. Sequencing was performed on peripheral blood, taken on day 0 of AZD1222 vaccination. V is TRBV2 and J is TRBJ1-1; TRBD1 aligns across 8 bases. The DNA of the CDR3 is TGTGCCAGCAGTTGGACAGGGTCGAACACTGAAGCTTTCTTT. This translates into CASSWTGSNTEAFF.